The 17 T cell receptor beta chains below all came from one sample that was sequenced in a study of blood T cell repertoires in COVID-19. The method was immunoSEQ multiplex PCR; TCRdb's version includes in-frame clones alone and lacks a portion of them. Of 94,000 or so clones in the sample, more than 65% were seen once. Source material: peripheral blood. The receptor source for this set is a man in his sixties with acute or convalescent COVID-19.

The chain couples TRBV6-5 to TRBJ1-1; the D is unclear. The CDR3 is 11 amino acids. Germline assignment: CDR1 MNHEY and CDR2 SVGAGI. Trimming took 5 bases from V and 4 from J, leaving 5 bases between them. The DNA for the CDR3 is TGTGCCAGCAGTAGGAGCACTGAAGCTTTCTTT. This codes for CASSRSTEAFF.

J is TRBJ1-1 and V is TRBV2; D remains ambiguous. The CDR3 extends over 12 amino acids. Germline assignment: CDR1 SNHLY and CDR2 FYNNEI. Between the trimmed V and J ends, which lost 0 bases and 11 bases, there was a span of 10 bases. CDR3 residues: CASSEALEEAFF. CDR3 bases: TGTGCCAGCAGTGAAGCGCTCGAGGAGGCTTTCTTT.

V and J are TRBV5-5 and TRBJ2-5, with 8 bases matching TRBD1. The CDR3 runs 16 residues. Germline CDR1 SGHKS, CDR2 YYEKEE (reference sequence). V was clipped by 5 bases and J by 1 base; unmatched bases: 10. In DNA, the CDR3 is TGTGCCAGCAGACGAACGACAGGGGCCGGCCAAGAGACCCAGTACTTC. Its protein product is CASRRTTGAGQETQYF.

CDR3: CASSQTGAPSGNTIYF. CDR3 DNA: TGTGCCAGCAGCCAGACAGGGGCCCCGTCAGGAAACACCATATATTTT. This chain links TRBV4-2 with TRBJ1-3; 8 bases fit TRBD1. The CDR3 runs to 16 residues. Per germline, CDR1 LGHNA and CDR2 YNFKEQ. Trimming at V came to 3 bases and at J to 4 bases, leaving 8 bases not matched to a gene.

The rearrangement links TRBV5-4 to TRBJ1-2, with a weak D call TRBD1 (6 bases). CDR1 and CDR2 from the germline V gene are SGHNT and YYREEE (reference sequence). Trimming shortened V by 5 bases and J by 7 bases, and 18 bases separated the two germline ends. This CDR3 has 14 residues. The CDR3 region has the DNA TGTGCCAGCAGGGCTGGACAGACCGCGGCTGGCTACACCTTC. Protein sequence: CASRAGQTAAGYTF. Supplemented by reference TRBV5-4 and TRBJ1-2, the full variable domain reads ETGVTQSPTHLIKTRGQQVTLRCSSQSGHNTVSWYQQALGQGPQFIFQYYREEENGRGNFPPRFSGLQFPNYSSELNVNALELDDSALYLCASRAGQTAAGYTFGSGTRLTVV.

The V call is TRBV12-2, the J call TRBJ1-6; the D call in the table, TRBD1, was not verified against the DNA. TRBV12-2 is a pseudogene segment. The CDR3 length is 15 residues. The CDR3, as DNA: TGTGCAAGTCTCATCGGACGGACAGAAGATTCACCCCTCCACTTT. Protein: CASLIGRTEDSPLHF.

This chain links TRBV4-2 with TRBJ2-3; maybe TRBD1 (6 bases). Germline V lookup: CDR1 LGHNA, CDR2 YNFKEQ. V was trimmed by 0 bases and J by 5 bases, leaving 18 bases between them. The CDR3 extends over 17 amino acids. CDR3 sequence (DNA): TGTGCCAGCAGCCAAGATTTGGGGGCGCGGGTCGTAGATACGCAGTATTTT. This sequence encodes CASSQDLGARVVDTQYF.

This chain joins TRBV10-3 and TRBJ2-7; D is perhaps TRBD1 (5 bases). In germline, CDR1 is ENHRY, CDR2 SYGVKD. V dropped 2 bases and J dropped 3 bases, with 14 bases sitting between them. This CDR3 has 15 amino acids. CDR3 coding DNA: TGTGCCATCAGTGAGAGGGCAGGGAAGAGCTACGAGCAGTACTTC. Amino acid sequence: CAISERAGKSYEQYF.

This clone was picked up a small number of times. The V and J genes are TRBV24-1 and TRBJ2-1; tentatively, D is TRBD2 (6 bases). The V end lost 3 bases, the J end lost 5 bases, and 16 bases lay between the germline ends. The CDR3 sequence is 16 residues long. From germline, CDR1 is KGHDR and CDR2 SFDVKD. CDR3 bases: TGTGCCACCAGTGATCTGGTGCCGGGACTCAACAATGAGCAGTTCTTC. Translated, it gives CATSDLVPGLNNEQFF.

The chain combines TRBV28 with TRBJ1-4, with a tentative D call TRBD1 (5 bases). Trimming took 7 bases from V and 13 from J, leaving 28 bases between them. CDR3 length: 16 residues. Germline V gene sequence: CDR1 MDHEN, CDR2 SYDVKM. The CDR3 coding sequence is TGTGCCAGCACCCCCCAGGCCTTGGGGGTATCGGGAGTACTGTTTTTT. It encodes CASTPQALGVSGVLFF.

The chain employs TRBV6-2 or TRBV6-3 and TRBJ2-7; D is undetermined. CDR3 length: 13 amino acids. Trimming stripped 4 bases from V and 3 bases from J, with 10 bases between. The germline gives CDR1 MNHEY, CDR2 SVGEGT. The CDR3 here is CASSLRSHYEQYF. The DNA for the CDR3 is TGTGCCAGCAGTTTGAGGTCACACTACGAGCAGTACTTC.

The chain has TRBV11-2 and TRBJ2-7, with D possibly TRBD1 on 6 matching bases. CDR1 is SGHAT, CDR2 FQNNGV, per germline. The V end lost 0 bases, the J end lost 3 bases, and 15 bases lay between the germline ends. The CDR3 length is 16 residues. This CDR3 reads CASSLDTGTTNYEQYF. CDR3 in DNA: TGTGCCAGCAGCTTAGACACCGGGACAACCAACTACGAGCAGTACTTC.

The chain uses TRBV28 and TRBJ1-1; 7 bases agree with TRBD1. CDR3 length: 14 amino acids. V was clipped by 8 bases and J by 1 base; unmatched bases: 7. In germline, CDR1 is MDHEN, CDR2 SYDVKM. The CDR3: CASETQGGNTEAFF. As DNA, the CDR3 is TGTGCCAGCGAAACCCAGGGGGGGAACACTGAAGCTTTCTTT.

The V and J genes are TRBV15 and TRBJ2-7, with D hard to call. The CDR3 is 13 amino acids. V lost 1 base, J lost 6 bases, and 10 bases lay in between. The germline V gene encodes CDR1 LNHNV and CDR2 YYDKDF (reference sequence). This chain's CDR3 is CATSRAGESEQYF. CDR3 DNA sequence: TGTGCCACCAGCAGAGCCGGAGAATCCGAGCAGTACTTC.

The chain uses TRBV2 and TRBJ2-3, with D perhaps TRBD2 (6 bases). The CDR3 covers 16 residues. From germline, CDR1 is SNHLY and CDR2 FYNNEI. V shed 3 bases and J shed 1 base, with 14 bases lying between them. DNA of the CDR3: TGTGCCAGCAGTGAGGTTGGGCGGGGTGGCACAGATACGCAGTATTTT. Amino acids: CASSEVGRGGTDTQYF.

The chain carries TRBV9 and TRBJ2-5; 14 bases agree with TRBD2. CDR1 and CDR2 (germline): SGDLS, YYNGEE. The CDR3 loop spans 16 amino acids. J was trimmed by 4 bases and V by 4 bases; bases with no gene match: 6. The CDR3 protein is CASSSSGTSGGETQYF. The CDR3 nucleotides are TGTGCCAGCAGCTCATCCGGGACTAGCGGGGGAGAGACCCAGTACTTC.

The chain has TRBV6-1 and TRBJ2-3, with D uncertain. The CDR3 length is 13 residues. V lost 2 bases, J lost 8 bases, and 11 bases lay in between. Germline V gene sequence: CDR1 MNHNS, CDR2 SASEGT. CDR3 protein: CASSERLLGTQYF. In DNA form, the CDR3 reads TGTGCCAGCAGTGAACGACTTCTTGGTACGCAGTATTTT.